This T cell receptor (beta chain) was obtained from a study of cytomegalovirus exposure and HLA in healthy donors. Regarding the study as a whole: Donor immune exposure was known only as CMV serostatus. V- and J-gene trimming in TCR beta was tied to a missense DCLRE1C variant by an analysis performed later. Later on, an analysis tied approximately 17,000 TCR beta sequences to HLA alleles at 0.05 false discovery rate.

Note on this clone: The antigen is unknown.

Researchers ran the PCR with 60 Vbeta and 13 Jbeta primers. In the authors' workflow: In a later analysis, approximately 73 million unique TCR beta chains included roughly 11 million shared by two or more donors. Method: immunoSEQ multiplex PCR; TCRdb's copy keeps in-frame clones and lacks some. Clonal size and the V and J genes are those of that table, whereas D and trimming came from the DNA. The table lists more than 60,000 clones, approximately 80% of them singletons. This TCR came from a woman younger than 45 in good health and CMV-seronegative. Sequenced: PBMCs.

This chain's CDR3 is CAWSVRVPDTQYF. DNA for the CDR3: TGTGCCTGGAGTGTACGGGTCCCAGATACGCAGTATTTT. The rearrangement links TRBV30 to TRBJ2-3; no firm D call. This CDR3 spans 13 amino acids. Germline lookup yields CDR1 GTSNPN and CDR2 SVGIG (reference sequence). Trimming left V 0 bases short and J 4 bases short, with 8 bases between.